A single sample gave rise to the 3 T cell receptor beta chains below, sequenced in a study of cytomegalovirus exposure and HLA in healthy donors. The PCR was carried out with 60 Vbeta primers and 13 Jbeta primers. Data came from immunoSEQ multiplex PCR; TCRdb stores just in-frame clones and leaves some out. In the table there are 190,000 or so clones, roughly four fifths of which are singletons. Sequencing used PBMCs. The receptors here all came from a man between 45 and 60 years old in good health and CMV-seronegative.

CDR3 nucleotide sequence: TGTGCCAGCAGTGGCTGGGGGCGCGGCACTGAAGCTTTCTTT. This sequence encodes CASSGWGRGTEAFF. The chain employs TRBV2 and TRBJ1-1, with D possibly TRBD1 on 6 matching bases. The germline V gene has CDR1 SNHLY and CDR2 FYNNEI. The V end was cut by 4 bases, the J end by 4 bases, with 13 bases between. There are 14 residues in the CDR3.

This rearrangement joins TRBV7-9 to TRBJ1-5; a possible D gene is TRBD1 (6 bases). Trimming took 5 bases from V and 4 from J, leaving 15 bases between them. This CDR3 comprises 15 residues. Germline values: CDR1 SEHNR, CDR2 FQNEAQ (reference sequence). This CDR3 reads CASSLGTHQNQPQHF. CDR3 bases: TGTGCCAGCAGCCTCGGGACACACCAAAATCAGCCCCAGCATTTT.

In DNA form, the CDR3 reads TGTGCCAGCAGGTCTGAGGGTGGGAGTGAAGCTTTCTTT. Translation gives CASRSEGGSEAFF. The rearrangement joins TRBV11-3 to TRBJ1-1; D is unclear. The CDR3 has 13 amino acids. CDR1 is SGHNT, CDR2 YENEEA, per germline. V gave up 6 bases and J gave up 7 bases, with 15 bases separating them.